Presented here are 21 T cell receptor beta chains from one specimen sequenced in a study of cytomegalovirus exposure and HLA in healthy donors. Primers: 60 Vbeta forward and 13 Jbeta reverse. Libraries were prepared by immunoSEQ multiplex PCR; TCRdb keeps only in-frame clonotypes and omits some of them. The sample records about 110,000 clones, around 76% being singletons. Input material: PBMCs. These receptors all stem from a man younger than 45 in good health and CMV-seropositive.

The chain recombines TRBV30 with TRBJ1-4; D ambiguous. CDR1 is GTSNPN and CDR2 is SVGIG in the germline V gene (reference sequence). V was clipped by 0 bases and J by 0 bases, with 14 bases between them. This CDR3 has 17 residues. CDR3 amino acids: CAWSVLATRATNEKLFF. In DNA, the CDR3 is TGTGCCTGGAGTGTACTAGCTACTCGAGCAACTAATGAAAAACTGTTTTTT.

V and J are TRBV7-8 and TRBJ2-3, with 8 bases lining up with TRBD1. The ends lost 4 bases at V and 0 bases at J; junction bases unmatched: 3. This CDR3 spans 15 amino acids. Per germline, CDR1 SGHVS and CDR2 FQNEAQ. The CDR3 region is CASSYNRGSTDTQYF. For the CDR3, the DNA is TGTGCCAGCAGCTATAACAGGGGGAGCACAGATACGCAGTATTTT.

The chain links TRBV10-3 to TRBJ1-3; 7 nucleotides align to TRBD1. This CDR3 spans 16 amino acids. The J segment lost 0 bases and the V segment lost 6 bases, leaving 8 bases of the junction unmatched. CDR1 and CDR2 (germline): ENHRY, SYGVKD. The CDR3 reads CAIRETGFASGNTIYF. Written as DNA, the CDR3 is TGTGCCATCAGGGAGACAGGGTTCGCCTCTGGAAACACCATATATTTT.

About this clone itself: At one end the junction does not follow the germline gene, possibly because of a read error. The chain is built from TRBV7-9 and TRBJ1-6; no reliable D call. CDR1 SEHNR and CDR2 FQNEAQ come from the germline V gene (reference sequence). The CDR3 is made up of 15 amino acids. The CDR3 protein is CSSSPQKGDNSPLHF. The DNA for the CDR3 is TGTTCCAGCAGCCCACAAAAGGGAGATAATTCACCCCTCCACTTT.

This clone was seen more than once but under ten times. The chain couples TRBV4-2 to TRBJ1-5; D unclear. The germline V and J ends were trimmed by 4 bases and 7 bases, with 11 bases remaining between them. The CDR3 spans 13 residues. CDR1 and CDR2 (germline): LGHNA, YNFKEQ. CDR3 loop: CASSREVDQPQHF. CDR3 bases: TGTGCCAGCAGCCGGGAGGTTGACCAGCCCCAGCATTTT.

The V and J genes are TRBV11-3 and TRBJ2-7, with 9 positions matching TRBD1. The CDR3 contains 17 residues. Germline V gene sequence: CDR1 SGHNT, CDR2 YENEEA. Trimming cost V 2 bases and J 2 bases; bases outside gene matches: 10. The CDR3 DNA reads as TGTGCCAGCAGCTTACCCCTCCTCGACAGGGGGGCCTACGAGCAGTACTTC. Protein: CASSLPLLDRGAYEQYF.

The genes are TRBV2 and TRBJ2-3; 7 bases line up with TRBD2. V gave up 6 bases and J gave up 3 bases; unmatched junction bases: 9. This CDR3 comprises 15 residues. Germline CDR1 is SNHLY and CDR2 is FYNNEI. In nucleotides, the CDR3 is TGTGCCAGCAGCCTCGGACTAGGTATGACAGATACGCAGTATTTT. Encoded protein: CASSLGLGMTDTQYF.

This clone occurred a few times. The chain recombines TRBV2 with TRBJ2-1; the D gene is possibly TRBD2 (6 bases). The CDR3 loop spans 12 amino acids. Germline values: CDR1 SNHLY, CDR2 FYNNEI. V was pared by 6 bases and J by 5 bases, with 8 bases between. The CDR3 sequence is CASRGLDNEQFF. In DNA form, the CDR3 reads TGTGCCAGCAGGGGACTGGACAATGAGCAGTTCTTC.

The chain recombines TRBV7-9 with TRBJ2-7; 9 positions agree with TRBD2. The CDR3 runs 16 residues. Unmatched junction bases numbered 13, after V lost 3 bases and J lost 7 bases. Germline loops: CDR1 SEHNR, CDR2 FQNEAQ (reference sequence). CDR3 coding DNA: TGTGCCAGCAGCTTGGGCGGGGGGGCCAAAGTCGGAGAGCAGTACTTC. Translating it yields CASSLGGGAKVGEQYF.

V gene TRBV15 combines with J gene TRBJ2-3; 10 bases agree with TRBD1. With 0 bases clipped from V and 5 bases from J, the junction kept 11 bases outside the gene matches. The germline gives CDR1 LNHNV, CDR2 YYDKDF (reference sequence). The CDR3 has 18 residues. The CDR3, as DNA: TGTGCCACCAGCAGAGATGGTAAGGGACAGGGGATCGGAGATACGCAGTATTTT. Encoded protein: CATSRDGKGQGIGDTQYF.

This chain connects TRBV18 to TRBJ2-2; TRBD2 matches at 7 bases. The CDR3 runs to 18 residues. The V segment lost 4 bases and the J segment 4 bases; nucleotides outside the gene matches: 15. Germline lookup yields CDR1 KGHSH and CDR2 LQKENI. CDR3 sequence (DNA): TGTGCCAGCTCACGGATTGTCGCGGGGGAGCGAGGCACCGGGGAGCTGTTTTTT. It encodes CASSRIVAGERGTGELFF. Supplemented by reference TRBV18 and TRBJ2-2, the full variable domain reads NAGVMQNPRHLVRRRGQEARLRCSPMKGHSHVYWYRQLPEEGLKFMVYLQKENIIDESGMPKERFSAEFPKEGPSILRIQQVVRGDSAAYFCASSRIVAGERGTGELFFGEGSRLTVL.

This sequence joins TRBV30 and TRBJ2-3; D remains unclear. V was trimmed by 1 base and J by 0 bases, leaving 8 bases between them. Germline values: CDR1 GTSNPN, CDR2 SVGIG (reference sequence). The CDR3 covers 14 residues. The CDR3 DNA reads TGTGCCTGGAGTGGAGGAGTAAGCACAGATACGCAGTATTTT. Translated: CAWSGGVSTDTQYF.

This chain connects TRBV2 to TRBJ2-7; D may be TRBD2 (5 bases). CDR3 length: 12 residues. V was shortened by 10 bases and J by 4 bases, with 14 bases between the two germline ends. CDR1 SNHLY and CDR2 FYNNEI come from the germline V gene. The DNA of the CDR3 is TGTGCCACGGGGATAGGAGAATACGAGCAGTACTTC. Amino acid sequence: CATGIGEYEQYF.

The chain employs TRBV11-3 and TRBJ1-2; D uncertain. The ends were cut back, 0 bases at V and 3 bases at J, with 11 bases in the middle. The CDR3 has 15 amino acids. Germline CDR1 SGHNT, CDR2 YENEEA. The CDR3 bases are TGTGCCAGCAGCTTAGATGCGGCGCACCACTATGGCTACACCTTC. This gives the protein CASSLDAAHHYGYTF.

Concerning this clone itself: One junction end does not reproduce the germline sequence, and a read error may be involved. The chain is built from TRBV2 and TRBJ1-1; perhaps TRBD1 as D (5 bases). CDR1 SNHLY and CDR2 FYNNEI come from the germline V gene. CDR3 size: 13 residues. CDR3 amino acids: CASSGAREGRNYF. The CDR3 nucleotides are TGTGCCAGCAGTGGGGCGAGGGAGGGACGGAATTACTTT.

This sequence joins TRBV2 and TRBJ2-5, with D perhaps matching TRBD2 (6 bases). The CDR3 has 16 residues. The germline gives CDR1 SNHLY, CDR2 FYNNEI. Trimming stripped 6 bases from V and 5 bases from J, with 22 bases between. The CDR3, as DNA: TGTGCCAGCAGCACCCGGGACTCCGCAAGGTTGGAGACCCAGTACTTC. Translation gives CASSTRDSARLETQYF. The variable domain in full, completed from reference TRBV2 and TRBJ2-5, reads EPEVTQTPSHQVTQMGQEVILRCVPISNHLYFYWYRQILGQKVEFLVSFYNNEISEKSEIFDDQFSVERPDGSNFTLKIRSTKLEDSAMYFCASSTRDSARLETQYFGPGTRLLVL.

The V gene is TRBV7-2, the J gene TRBJ1-2; 9 nucleotides line up with TRBD1. CDR3 size: 13 residues. Unmatched junction bases numbered 1, after V lost 1 base and J lost 7 bases. Germline V CDR1 and CDR2: SGHTA, FQGNSA. The CDR3 coding sequence is TGTGCCAGCAGCTTAGGGACAGGGGTTGGCTACACCTTC. Translation gives CASSLGTGVGYTF.

For this clone: A read error may account for a junction end that differs from germline. The chain employs TRBV2 and TRBJ2-6, with D perhaps TRBD1 (5 bases). The CDR3 consists of 14 residues. CDR1 SNHLY and CDR2 FYNNEI come from the germline V gene. As DNA, the CDR3 is TGTGCCAGCAAATGGACCTCTGGGGCCAACGGCCTGACTTTC. It yields the protein CASKWTSGANGLTF.

This chain uses TRBV10-3 with TRBJ1-2; tentatively, D is TRBD1 (5 bases). V was clipped by 4 bases and J by 10 bases, with 19 bases between them. This CDR3 is 14 amino acids long. The germline V gene encodes CDR1 ENHRY and CDR2 SYGVKD. CDR3 in DNA: TGTGCCATCAGTGCGGGGAGGGGTGGTGTTGCCTACACCTTC. Its translation: CAISAGRGGVAYTF.

The chain has TRBV5-1 and TRBJ1-3; D call uncertain. The germline V and J ends were trimmed by 2 bases and 4 bases, with 10 bases remaining between them. This CDR3 has 14 residues. Germline CDR1 SGHRS, CDR2 YFSETQ. CDR3 in amino acids: CASSLANMGNTIYF. The CDR3 nucleotides are TGCGCCAGCAGCTTAGCCAATATGGGAAACACCATATATTTT.

Regarding this clone: A read error may account for a junction end that differs from germline. The genes are TRBV7-9 and TRBJ1-6; 7 bases line up with TRBD1. CDR3 length equals 18 residues. Germline-derived CDR1 and CDR2 are SEHNR and FQNEAQ (reference sequence). CDR3 sequence: CSSSHMTGLPSRNSPLHF. CDR3 in DNA: TGTTCCAGCAGCCATATGACAGGGTTGCCTTCTCGCAATTCACCCCTCCACTTT. The variable domain in full, with the rest retrieved from reference TRBV7-9 and TRBJ1-6, is DTGVSQNPRHKITKRGQNVTFRCDPISEHNRLYWYRQTLGQGPEFLTYFQNEAQLEKSRLLSDRFSAERPKGSFSTLEIQRTEQGDSAMYLCSSSHMTGLPSRNSPLHFGNGTRLTVT.